These 30 T cell receptor beta chains originate from one sample sequenced in a study of graft-versus-host responses after intestinal transplantation (dated by TCRdb to the early 2020s). In light of the paper, this sample's time point label describes: cells obtained before transplantation from donor or recipient. The library relied on the immunoSEQ multiplex PCR assay. Imported from immuneACCESS, the table was reduced by TCRdb to in-frame sequences with V and J called. These copies leave out some clones; in studies compared against another copy, an unresolved V gene accounts for under half, and the cause of the remainder is not known. Present in this sample are 78,000 or so clones, roughly 91% of which were seen just once. The leading ten clones occupy over 7% of the sample. These receptors are not linked to any known antigen. This sample comprised unstimulated CD8+ T cells sorted from spleen or lymph node cells, obtained before transplant. These receptors were obtained from a human donor who was the organ donor for an intestinal transplant.

J is TRBJ2-5 and V is TRBV14; unclear D gene. The end of the DNA fits TRBJ2-7 better, so the J call may be wrong. Germline V gene data show CDR1 as SGHDN and CDR2 as FVKESK. The CDR3 is 14 residues long. The CDR3 reads CASSQLGFSYEQYF. Here the CDR3 DNA reads TGTGCCAGCAGCCAACTGGGTTTCAGCTACGAGCAGTACTTC.

V and J are TRBV10-3 and TRBJ1-1; a possible D gene is TRBD1 (5 bases). This CDR3 has 16 amino acids. Germline-derived CDR1 and CDR2 are ENHRY and SYGVKD. V was pared by 2 bases and J by 0 bases, with 13 bases between. The DNA of the CDR3 is TGTGCCATCAGTGAGCCCCCCGGGACGGTGAACACTGAAGCTTTCTTT. Encoded protein: CAISEPPGTVNTEAFF.

The genes are TRBV10-1 and TRBJ2-7, with no clear D. The CDR3 has 13 amino acids. The V and J ends lost 6 bases and 1 base respectively, with 10 bases between them. The germline CDR1 and CDR2 sequences are WNHNN and SYGVQD (reference sequence). CDR3 coding DNA: TGCGCCAGCAGCGGATCGAATTCCTACGAGCAGTACTTC. The encoded protein is CASSGSNSYEQYF.

This clone was detected a few times. The gene calls are TRBV30 and TRBJ2-7; D is undetermined. Per the germline V gene, CDR1 is GTSNPN and CDR2 is SVGIG (reference sequence). Trimming removed 5 bases at V and 3 bases at J, with 11 bases between. This CDR3 has 12 amino acids. The CDR3 DNA reads TGTGCCTGGTCGCTTAGTGTCTACGAGCAGTACTTC. Translated: CAWSLSVYEQYF.

The chain employs TRBV29-1 and TRBJ1-1; D uncertain. V shed 6 bases and J shed 1 base, with 9 bases lying between them. The CDR3 loop spans 12 amino acids. Germline loops: CDR1 SQVTM, CDR2 ANQGSEA. CDR3 in DNA: TGCAGCGTACTTGTCCAGAACACTGAAGCTTTCTTT. This encodes CSVLVQNTEAFF.

V is TRBV29-1 and J is TRBJ2-3; TRBD2 matches at 10 bases. The CDR3 is made up of 15 amino acids. V shed 6 bases and J 2 bases; nucleotides not matched to a gene: 8. Germline lookup yields CDR1 SQVTM and CDR2 ANQGSEA. The DNA of the CDR3 is TGCAGCGTGGAGGGGACTAGCGTCTCCACAGATACGCAGTATTTT. Its protein is CSVEGTSVSTDTQYF.

V is TRBV6-5 and J is TRBJ2-2; D is ambiguous. The CDR3 is made up of 12 amino acids. Germline CDR1 MNHEY, CDR2 SVGAGI. Trimming took 6 bases from V and 7 from J, leaving 9 bases between them. CDR3 DNA: TGTGCCAGCAGAGAGAGTGGCGGGGAGCTGTTTTTT. It is translated as CASRESGGELFF.

This clone was seen a single time. A junction end diverges from the germline sequence, so it may reflect a read error. The chain carries TRBV27 and TRBJ2-2; 9 bases align to TRBD1. The germline V gene has CDR1 MNHEY and CDR2 SMNVEV (reference sequence). This CDR3 contains 15 residues. In DNA form, the CDR3 reads TGTGCCAGCAGTCCCCGGGACAGGGACACTGGGGAGCTGTTTTTT. It is translated as CASSPRDRDTGELFF.

The CDR3: CASSQERQAAEAFF. CDR3 nucleotide sequence: TGTGCCAGCAGCCAAGAACGGCAGGCCGCTGAAGCTTTCTTT. J is TRBJ1-1 and V is TRBV14; no clear D gene. V lost 0 bases and J lost 6, with 11 bases in between. The germline V gene has CDR1 SGHDN and CDR2 FVKESK. The CDR3 has 14 amino acids.

This chain uses TRBV5-4 with TRBJ2-1, with no clear D. Trimming pared 2 bases from V and 5 bases from J, leaving 14 bases between. Germline CDR1 SGHNT, CDR2 YYREEE (reference sequence). The CDR3 covers 15 residues. The CDR3 DNA reads as TGTGCCAGCAGCTTTCCACAAGGACCCAACAATGAGCAGTTCTTC. This sequence encodes CASSFPQGPNNEQFF. The complete variable domain, with remaining parts taken from reference TRBV5-4 and TRBJ2-1, reads ETGVTQSPTHLIKTRGQQVTLRCSSQSGHNTVSWYQQALGQGPQFIFQYYREEENGRGNFPPRFSGLQFPNYSSELNVNALELDDSALYLCASSFPQGPNNEQFFGPGTRLTVL.

The rearrangement joins TRBV28 to TRBJ2-1; possibly TRBD1 for D (6 bases). Germline values: CDR1 MDHEN, CDR2 SYDVKM. Trimming cost V 5 bases and J 4 bases, with 15 bases left between them. The CDR3 has 15 amino acids. Written as DNA, the CDR3 is TGTGCCAGCAGTCCGGGCAGGGGCCTTTACAATGAGCAGTTCTTC. As protein: CASSPGRGLYNEQFF. The complete variable domain, with remaining parts taken from reference TRBV28 and TRBJ2-1, reads DVKVTQSSRYLVKRTGEKVFLECVQDMDHENMFWYRQDPGLGLRLIYFSYDVKMKEKGDIPEGYSVSREKKERFSLILESASTNQTSMYLCASSPGRGLYNEQFFGPGTRLTVL.

The chain couples TRBV6-6 to TRBJ1-3, with 8 bases identical to TRBD1. From germline, CDR1 is MNHNY and CDR2 SVGAGI (reference sequence). The CDR3 extends over 14 amino acids. The J segment lost 5 bases and the V segment lost 5 bases, leaving 5 bases of the junction unmatched. In nucleotides, the CDR3 is TGTGCCAGCAGTAATCAGGGGGCCAGAAACACCATATATTTT. Encoded protein: CASSNQGARNTIYF.

This chain connects TRBV28 to TRBJ1-5; no clear D. CDR1 and CDR2 (germline): MDHEN, SYDVKM. V dropped 8 bases and J dropped 2 bases, with 10 bases sitting between them. The CDR3 totals 13 residues. The CDR3: CASLFTGNQPQHF. As DNA, the CDR3 is TGTGCCAGCCTCTTCACAGGCAATCAGCCCCAGCATTTT.

The V and J genes are TRBV5-1 and TRBJ1-1; 8 bases agree with TRBD1. CDR1 is SGHRS and CDR2 is YFSETQ in the germline V gene. V lost 3 bases, J lost 2 bases, and 6 bases stayed unmatched. CDR3 size: 15 residues. The chain's CDR3 is CASSSRQGINTEAFF. In DNA, the CDR3 is TGCGCCAGCAGCTCTCGACAGGGGATAAACACTGAAGCTTTCTTT.

The chain is built from TRBV18 and TRBJ2-2; a weak D match, TRBD2 (6 bases). Germline values: CDR1 KGHSH, CDR2 LQKENI. Trimming removed 1 base at V and 2 bases at J, with 11 bases between. The CDR3 covers 16 residues. The CDR3 is CASSPRRVINTGELFF. In DNA form, the CDR3 reads TGTGCCAGCTCACCACGGAGGGTGATTAACACCGGGGAGCTGTTTTTT. The whole variable domain, remainder taken from reference TRBV18 and TRBJ2-2, is NAGVMQNPRHLVRRRGQEARLRCSPMKGHSHVYWYRQLPEEGLKFMVYLQKENIIDESGMPKERFSAEFPKEGPSILRIQQVVRGDSAAYFCASSPRRVINTGELFFGEGSRLTVL.

This sequence joins TRBV10-2 and TRBJ2-5; D might be TRBD2 (7 bases). Germline CDR1 WSHSY, CDR2 SAAADI. Trimming removed 6 bases at V and 4 bases at J, with 18 bases between. The CDR3 is 15 amino acids. The CDR3 nucleotides are TGCGCCAGCAGAGGGGGAGGGGGACTTCGAGAGACCCAGTACTTC. This sequence encodes CASRGGGGLRETQYF.

This chain uses TRBV7-9 with TRBJ2-7; 8 bases line up with TRBD2. V dropped 3 bases and J dropped 1; count of bases not matched to a gene: 2. The germline CDR1 and CDR2 sequences are SEHNR and FQNEAQ (reference sequence). The CDR3 is made up of 14 amino acids. The DNA for the CDR3 is TGTGCCAGCAGCTTCGGCGGGGGGTCCTACGAGCAGTACTTC. This translates into CASSFGGGSYEQYF.

This clone appeared many times. This chain connects TRBV28 to TRBJ2-2; D call uncertain. The CDR3 length is 13 residues. The V gene lost 7 bases and the J gene lost 7 bases, with 13 bases spanning the gap. The germline V gene has CDR1 MDHEN and CDR2 SYDVKM. The CDR3 nucleotides are TGTGCCAGCATTGATAGGCAGATCGGGGAGCTGTTTTTT. It translates to CASIDRQIGELFF.

The rearrangement links TRBV9 to TRBJ2-1; tentatively, D is TRBD1 (6 bases). Trimming left V 4 bases short and J 7 bases short, with 18 bases between. The CDR3 is 15 amino acids. Looked up from germline, CDR1 is SGDLS and CDR2 is YYNGEE. The CDR3 reads CASSSPGDRRNEQFF. The CDR3 DNA reads TGTGCCAGCAGCTCCCCCGGAGACAGGAGGAATGAGCAGTTCTTC.

This chain connects TRBV19 to TRBJ2-2; 9 bases line up with TRBD1. J lost 6 bases, V lost 6 bases, and 11 bases had no gene match. The germline CDR1 and CDR2 sequences are LNHDA and SQIVND (reference sequence). The CDR3 has 16 amino acids. CDR3 coding DNA: TGTGCCAGTAGGGGGTCCGGGACAGGGTTTGCCGGGGAGCTGTTTTTT. Protein sequence: CASRGSGTGFAGELFF.

This clone was seen once. The chain is built from TRBV4-1 and TRBJ1-1; maybe TRBD1 (5 bases). Germline values: CDR1 MGHRA, CDR2 YSYEKL. The V end lost 4 bases, the J end lost 8 bases, and 17 bases lay between the germline ends. The CDR3 covers 14 residues. The CDR3 DNA is TGCGCCAGCAGCCTCTACTCGGGACGGGAGGAAGCTTTCTTT. Encoded protein: CASSLYSGREEAFF.

The chain joins TRBV4-2 to TRBJ1-2; 7 bases agree with TRBD1. Germline loops: CDR1 LGHNA, CDR2 YNFKEQ. The CDR3 contains 14 residues. After removal of 3 bases from V and 4 bases from J, the junction contained 5 bases not matched to a gene. CDR3 sequence reads: CASSQPGTAYGYTF. DNA for the CDR3: TGTGCCAGCAGCCAGCCCGGGACAGCCTATGGCTACACCTTC.

The rearrangement joins TRBV5-5 to TRBJ1-5; no reliable D call. Between the trimmed V and J ends, which lost 4 bases and 3 bases, there was a span of 14 bases. This CDR3 is 15 amino acids long. Germline V gene data show CDR1 as SGHKS and CDR2 as YYEKEE (reference sequence). Written as DNA, the CDR3 is TGTGCCAGCAGCCGATTCGACAACTCCAATCAGCCCCAGCATTTT. The encoded protein is CASSRFDNSNQPQHF.

This clone was seen once. This chain uses TRBV28 with TRBJ1-1; weak D call: TRBD1 (6 bases). The CDR3 totals 12 residues. The germline gives CDR1 MDHEN, CDR2 SYDVKM. Trimming cost V 6 bases and J 7 bases, with 12 bases left between them. CDR3 amino acids: CASRRDTLEAFF. The CDR3 nucleotides read TGTGCCAGCAGACGGGACACACTTGAAGCTTTCTTT.

The chain uses TRBV27 and TRBJ1-5; unclear D gene. Germline V gene lookup returns CDR1 MNHEY and CDR2 SMNVEV (reference sequence). The CDR3 spans 13 residues. Deletions cut 1 base from V and 1 base from J, with 2 bases between. CDR3 sequence reads: CASSLFSNQPQHF. The CDR3, as DNA: TGTGCCAGCAGTTTATTCAGCAATCAGCCCCAGCATTTT.

V gene TRBV5-6 combines with J gene TRBJ2-7, with 7 bases identical to TRBD1. Germline assignment: CDR1 SGHDT and CDR2 YYEEEE. The V segment lost 0 bases and the J segment 3 bases; nucleotides outside the gene matches: 6. This CDR3 is built from 15 residues. This CDR3 reads CASSLEDRIIYEQYF. The DNA of the CDR3 is TGTGCCAGCAGCTTGGAGGACAGGATAATCTACGAGCAGTACTTC.

Only a few counts were recorded for this clone. This chain connects TRBV4-2 to TRBJ2-5; weak D call: TRBD2 (6 bases). Trimming shortened V by 5 bases and J by 3 bases, and 16 bases separated the two germline ends. This CDR3 has 15 amino acids. Germline CDR1 and CDR2: LGHNA and YNFKEQ. The chain's CDR3 is CASSMPGTLKETQYF. The CDR3, as DNA: TGTGCCAGCAGCATGCCCGGGACTTTAAAAGAGACCCAGTACTTC.

Comments on this clone: Distinct nucleotide sequences in the sample also encode this CDR3. This chain links TRBV30 with TRBJ1-2, with no clear D. CDR1 is GTSNPN, CDR2 SVGIG, per germline (reference sequence). With 0 bases removed from V and 4 bases from J, the gap between germline ends came to 3 bases. The CDR3 is 11 amino acids. Written as DNA, the CDR3 is TGTGCCTGGAGTGTGGGCTATGGCTACACCTTC. Protein sequence: CAWSVGYGYTF.

This clone was detected a few times. Other DNA sequences in the same sample also yield this CDR3. This chain uses TRBV7-9 with TRBJ2-7; maybe TRBD2 (5 bases). Deletions cut 2 bases from V and 1 base from J, with 6 bases between. The germline CDR1 and CDR2 sequences are SEHNR and FQNEAQ (reference sequence). CDR3 length: 13 residues. Here the CDR3 reads CASSLPGSYEQYF. CDR3 nucleotide sequence: TGTGCCAGCAGCTTACCGGGATCCTACGAGCAGTACTTC.

For this clone: Mismatch with germline at one junction end may stem from a read error. The J gene is TRBJ1-2, the V gene TRBV2; 9 nucleotides match TRBD1. Looked up from germline, CDR1 is SNHLY and CDR2 is FYNNEI. CDR3 length: 14 amino acids. The CDR3 sequence is CATKGQGLIVKLSF. CDR3 bases: TGTGCCACCAAAGGACAGGGGTTAATTGTCAAGCTGTCCTTC.